This paragraph covers one T cell receptor beta chain sequence. The sample belongs to a study of cytomegalovirus exposure and HLA in healthy donors. The ends were cut back, 8 bases at V and 4 bases at J, with 16 bases in the middle. This CDR3 has 14 residues. The germline V gene encodes CDR1 MNHEY and CDR2 SVGAGI. The method was immunoSEQ multiplex PCR; TCRdb's version includes in-frame clones alone and lacks a portion of them. The sample has some 150,000 clones, just under 90% seen once; the top ten hold roughly 1.4%. The V gene is TRBV6-5, the J gene TRBJ2-3; D is possibly TRBD2 (7 bases). This clonotype was obtained from a woman aged 25 to 39 in good health and CMV-seronegative. Specimen: PBMCs. The CDR3 protein is CASQTGGLSDTQYF. The CDR3 nucleotides read TGTGCCAGCCAAACCGGGGGGCTCTCAGATACGCAGTATTTT.